This record covers a single T cell receptor beta chain. Its antigen is not yet known. Within one base of it there is no much larger clone, and no base qualities were kept. Via the germline V gene (reference sequence), CDR1 is SEHNR and CDR2 FQNEAQ. Trimming accounts for 4 bases at V and 8 bases at J, while the number of junction bases matched to no gene is 8. Reading from cysteine to phenylalanine, the CDR3 counts 15 amino acids. The DNA shown is the 45-base CDR3, in frame from base 1. These data are taken from a study of T cell responses to AZD1222 COVID-19 vaccine (dated by TCRdb to the early 2020s). With respect to the entire study: AZD1222 recipients with second doses at about 4 weeks or about 12 weeks were pooled, because spike-specific TCR depth and breadth did not differ between schedules. TCR sequencing covered roughly 230 trial participants: 200 to 220 given two doses of AZD1222 and 26 given two doses of MenACWY control vaccine. Enrollment into the trials was organized by age into subgroups of 18-55, 56-69 and 70-plus years, and those subgroups contained roughly 160, 29 and 62 TCR-sequenced participants, respectively. Summary of the overall study and its limitations: Because no day 14 peak-response samples were available, the repertoires could be characterized only after the peak T cell response. In the small 56-69-year group, the increase in depth fell short of significance, most likely because of low power. Most participants were white British and females outnumbered males, and the authors suggested that clonal diversity may have been underestimated. Conclusions about previously exposed vaccinees are limited because only a handful of AZD1222 recipients were SARS-CoV-2 seropositive at baseline. The whole spike protein was spanned by vaccine-associated CD4 TCRs, and dominant responses were seen in regions 160-218 and 743-854. A significant rise in spike-specific TCR breadth and depth was observed after two AZD1222 doses relative to day 0 and relative to MenACWY recipients. Epitopes outside the regions mutated in the B.1.351 and B.1.1.7 variants were reportedly recognized by nearly half of the unique spike-specific TCRs.

This specimen's time point label, interpreted: baseline before first vaccination. Vaccinee samples came from UK trials COV001 and COV002, including a single-blind randomized controlled phase 2/3 trial of AZD1222 (ChAdOx1 nCoV-19) in healthy adults. For TCRbeta chain sequencing, PBMC samples from trial participants were taken at day 0 and at day 28 after the second dose. The CDR3 regions of human TCRbeta chains were analyzed by immunosequencing. For the original study's pipeline: Repertoire TCRs were matched against a reference library of SARS-CoV-2-specific TCRs generated with the MIRA antigen-specificity platform. Breadth was defined as the fraction of unique TCRs that were SARS-CoV-2-associated, and depth was defined as the fraction of total T cells that were SARS-CoV-2-associated. Using the MIRA data, each spike-specific TCR was assigned both to the spike region to which the TCR was reactive and to a CD4 or CD8 class. Log10-transformed breadth and depth values were compared by one-way ANOVA with Sidak's multiple comparisons tests. TCRdb obtained this table from immuneACCESS and retained in-frame rearrangements with V and J assigned. These tables miss some clones; where compared with another copy, unresolved V genes account for less than half of the shortfall, and the remainder is unexplained. V and J calls and clone size are given by that table; D and trimming were obtained from the DNA. This sample holds 95,000 to 100,000 clones; around 94% were observed only once. Jointly, the top ten make up approximately 11% of the sample.

The sequencing here drew on peripheral blood, taken on day 0 of AZD1222 vaccination. Recombination connected TRBV7-9 to TRBJ1-4; 9 bases in between match TRBD1. This clonotype was sampled from an adult in good health. The nucleotides read TGTGCCAGCAGCTCAGACAGGGGGGAACGGGAAAAACTGTTTTTT. It translates to CASSSDRGEREKLFF. With the portions outside the CDR3 filled from the reference TRBV7-9 and TRBJ1-4 genes, the complete variable region becomes DTGVSQNPRHKITKRGQNVTFRCDPISEHNRLYWYRQTLGQGPEFLTYFQNEAQLEKSRLLSDRFSAERPKGSFSTLEIQRTEQGDSAMYLCASSSDRGEREKLFFGSGTQLSVL.